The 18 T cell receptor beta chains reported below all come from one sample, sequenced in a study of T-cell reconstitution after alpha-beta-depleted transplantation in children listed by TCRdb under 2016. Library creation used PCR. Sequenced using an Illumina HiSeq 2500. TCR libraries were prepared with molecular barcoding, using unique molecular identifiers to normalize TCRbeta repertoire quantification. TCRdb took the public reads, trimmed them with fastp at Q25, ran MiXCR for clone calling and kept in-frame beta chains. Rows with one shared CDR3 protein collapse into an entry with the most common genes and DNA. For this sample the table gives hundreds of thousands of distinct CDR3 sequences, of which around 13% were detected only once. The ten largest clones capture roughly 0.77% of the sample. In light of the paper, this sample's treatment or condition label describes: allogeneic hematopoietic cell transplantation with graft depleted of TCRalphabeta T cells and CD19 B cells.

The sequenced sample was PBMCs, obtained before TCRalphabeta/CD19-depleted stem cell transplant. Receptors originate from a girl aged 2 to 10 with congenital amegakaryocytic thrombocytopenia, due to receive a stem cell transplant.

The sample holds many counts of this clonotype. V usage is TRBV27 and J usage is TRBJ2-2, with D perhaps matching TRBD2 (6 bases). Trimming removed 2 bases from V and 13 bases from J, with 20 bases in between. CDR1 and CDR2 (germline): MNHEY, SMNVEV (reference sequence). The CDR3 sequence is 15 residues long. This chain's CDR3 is CASSLQGAGTDGLFF. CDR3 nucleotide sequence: TGTGCCAGCAGTTTACAAGGCGCGGGGACGGACGGGCTGTTTTTT.

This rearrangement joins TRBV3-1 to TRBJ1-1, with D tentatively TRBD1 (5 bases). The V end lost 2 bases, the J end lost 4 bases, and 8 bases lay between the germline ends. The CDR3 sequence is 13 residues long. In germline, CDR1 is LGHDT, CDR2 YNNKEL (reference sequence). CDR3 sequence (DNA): TGTGCCAGCAGCCAAAGGGGTCCCACTGAAGCTTTCTTT. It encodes CASSQRGPTEAFF. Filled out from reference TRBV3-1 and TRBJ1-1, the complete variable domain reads DTAVSQTPKYLVTQMGNDKSIKCEQNLGHDTMYWYKQDSKKFLKIMFSYNNKELIINETVPNRFSPKSPDKAHLNLHINSLELGDSAVYFCASSQRGPTEAFFGQGTRLTVV.

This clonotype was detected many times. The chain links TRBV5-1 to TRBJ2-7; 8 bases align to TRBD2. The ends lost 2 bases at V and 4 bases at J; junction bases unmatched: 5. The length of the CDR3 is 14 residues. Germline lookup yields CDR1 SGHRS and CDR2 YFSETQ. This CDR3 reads CASSLTAGEYEQYF. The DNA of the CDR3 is TGCGCCAGCAGCTTAACAGCGGGAGAGTACGAGCAGTACTTC.

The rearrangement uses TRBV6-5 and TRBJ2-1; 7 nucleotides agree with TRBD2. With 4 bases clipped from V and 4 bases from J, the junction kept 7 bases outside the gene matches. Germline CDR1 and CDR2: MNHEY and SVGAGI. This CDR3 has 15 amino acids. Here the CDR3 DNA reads TGTGCCAGCAGTTCGCTCACTAGCGCTTACAATGAGCAGTTCTTC. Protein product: CASSSLTSAYNEQFF.

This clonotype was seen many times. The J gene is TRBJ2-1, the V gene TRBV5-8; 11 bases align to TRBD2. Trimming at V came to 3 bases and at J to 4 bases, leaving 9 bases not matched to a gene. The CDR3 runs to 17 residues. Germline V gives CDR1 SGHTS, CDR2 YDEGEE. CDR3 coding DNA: TGTGCCAGCAGCTACTTTATCACTAGCGGGAGTTACAATGAGCAGTTCTTC. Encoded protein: CASSYFITSGSYNEQFF. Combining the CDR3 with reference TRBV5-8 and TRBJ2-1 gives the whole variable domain EAGVTQSPTHLIKTRGQQATLRCSPISGHTSVYWYQQALGLGLQFLLWYDEGEERNRGNFPPRFSGRQFPNYSSELNVNALELEDSALYLCASSYFITSGSYNEQFFGPGTRLTVL.

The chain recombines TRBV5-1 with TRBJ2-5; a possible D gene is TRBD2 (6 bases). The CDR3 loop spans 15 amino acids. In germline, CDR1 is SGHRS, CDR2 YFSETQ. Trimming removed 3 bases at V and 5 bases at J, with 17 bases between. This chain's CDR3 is CASSSSVGGIETQYF. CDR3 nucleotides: TGCGCCAGCAGCTCCTCGGTGGGGGGAATTGAGACCCAGTACTTC.

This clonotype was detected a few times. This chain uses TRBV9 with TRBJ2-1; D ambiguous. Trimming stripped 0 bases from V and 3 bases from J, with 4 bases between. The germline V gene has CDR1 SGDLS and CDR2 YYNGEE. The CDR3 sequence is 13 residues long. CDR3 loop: CASSVANYNEQFF. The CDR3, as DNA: TGTGCCAGCAGCGTAGCTAACTACAATGAGCAGTTCTTC.

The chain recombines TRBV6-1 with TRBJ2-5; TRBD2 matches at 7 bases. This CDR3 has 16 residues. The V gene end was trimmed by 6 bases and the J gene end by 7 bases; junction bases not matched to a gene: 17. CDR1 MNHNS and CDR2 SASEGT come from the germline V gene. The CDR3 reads CASSLKLASREGTQYF. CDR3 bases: TGTGCCAGCAGCCTCAAACTAGCGAGCAGAGAGGGGACCCAGTACTTC.

The CDR3 here is CASSQGVGGDEQFF. CDR3 bases: TGTGCCAGCAGCCAAGGGGTAGGGGGTGATGAGCAGTTCTTC. The chain uses TRBV3-1 and TRBJ2-1; D may be TRBD1 (6 bases). Germline-derived CDR1 and CDR2 are LGHDT and YNNKEL (reference sequence). Trimming took 1 base from V and 8 from J, leaving 12 bases between them. The CDR3 is 14 amino acids.

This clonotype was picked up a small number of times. The CDR3 coding sequence is TGTGCCAGCAGCTTAGTGGCGGGACGGAGTGAGACCCAGTACTTC. Its translation is CASSLVAGRSETQYF. V and J are TRBV7-9 and TRBJ2-5; perhaps TRBD2 as D (6 bases). CDR3 length equals 15 residues. Germline V gene data show CDR1 as SEHNR and CDR2 as FQNEAQ (reference sequence). The germline V and J ends were trimmed by 1 base and 5 bases, with 14 bases remaining between them.

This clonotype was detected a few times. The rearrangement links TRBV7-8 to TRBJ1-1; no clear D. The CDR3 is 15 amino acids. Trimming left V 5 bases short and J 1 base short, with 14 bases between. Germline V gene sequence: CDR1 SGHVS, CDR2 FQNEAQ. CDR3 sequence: CASSPGLVWNTEAFF. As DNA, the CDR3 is TGTGCCAGCAGCCCGGGCCTGGTATGGAACACTGAAGCTTTCTTT. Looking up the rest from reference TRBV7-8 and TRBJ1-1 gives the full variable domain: GAGVSQSPRYKVAKRGQDVALRCDPISGHVSLFWYQQALGQGPEFLTYFQNEAQLDKSGLPSDRFFAERPEGSVSTLKIQRTQQEDSAVYLCASSPGLVWNTEAFFGQGTRLTVV.

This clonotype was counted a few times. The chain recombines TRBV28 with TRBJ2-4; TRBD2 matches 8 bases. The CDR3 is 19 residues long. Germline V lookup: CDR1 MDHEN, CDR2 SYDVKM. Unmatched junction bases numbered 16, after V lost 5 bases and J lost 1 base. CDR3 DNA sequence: TGTGCCAGCAGTATCCCCGGGACTAGGTGGGGTGCGGCCAAAAACATTCAGTACTTC. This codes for CASSIPGTRWGAAKNIQYF.

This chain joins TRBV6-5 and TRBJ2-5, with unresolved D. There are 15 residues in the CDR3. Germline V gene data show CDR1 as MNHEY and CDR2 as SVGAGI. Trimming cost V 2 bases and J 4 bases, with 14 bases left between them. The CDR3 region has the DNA TGTGCCAGCAGTTACCCCGACACCCCGGGAGAGACCCAGTACTTC. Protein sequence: CASSYPDTPGETQYF.

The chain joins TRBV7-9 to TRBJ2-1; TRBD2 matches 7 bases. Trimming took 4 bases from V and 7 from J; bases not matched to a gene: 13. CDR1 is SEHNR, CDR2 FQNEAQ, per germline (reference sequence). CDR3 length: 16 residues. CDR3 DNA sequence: TGTGCCAGCAGCTCGCAGGTGGCGGGAGTGGGGAATGAGCAGTTCTTC. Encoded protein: CASSSQVAGVGNEQFF.

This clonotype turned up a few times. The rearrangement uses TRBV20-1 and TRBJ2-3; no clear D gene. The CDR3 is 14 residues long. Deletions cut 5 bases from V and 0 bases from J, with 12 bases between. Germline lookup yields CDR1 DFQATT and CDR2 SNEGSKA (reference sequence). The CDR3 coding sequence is TGCAGTGCTGACATCCTTTCTAGCACAGATACGCAGTATTTT. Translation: CSADILSSTDTQYF.

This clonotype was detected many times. The CDR3 loop is CSAQGNTYGYTF. The CDR3 DNA reads as TGCAGTGCTCAGGGAAATACCTATGGCTACACCTTC. The V gene is TRBV20-1, the J gene TRBJ1-2, with D perhaps matching TRBD1 (5 bases). V lost 5 bases, J lost 4 bases, and 11 bases lay in between. The CDR3 runs 12 residues. Germline V lookup: CDR1 DFQATT, CDR2 SNEGSKA (reference sequence).

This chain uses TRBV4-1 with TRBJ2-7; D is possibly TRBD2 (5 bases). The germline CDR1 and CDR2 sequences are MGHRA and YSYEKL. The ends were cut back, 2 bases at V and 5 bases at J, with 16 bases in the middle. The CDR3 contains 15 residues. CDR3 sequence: CASSQWISEINEQYF. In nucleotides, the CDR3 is TGCGCCAGCAGCCAATGGATTAGCGAGATTAACGAGCAGTACTTC.

The CDR3 bases are TGCGCCAGCAGCTTGGATGTCGGGGGCAGAAACATTCAGTACTTC. Its protein is CASSLDVGGRNIQYF. The chain recombines TRBV5-1 with TRBJ2-4, with D perhaps given as TRBD1 or TRBD2 (6 bases each). The CDR3 is made up of 15 amino acids. Trimming shortened V by 0 bases and J by 6 bases, and 13 bases separated the two germline ends. Germline V gene lookup returns CDR1 SGHRS and CDR2 YFSETQ.